This T cell receptor (beta chain) originates from a study of blood T cell repertoires in COVID-19. Study background: The samples span acute and convalescent COVID-19 from the United States, Italy and Spain. PBMCs, B-cell-depleted T cells, or T cells were the source of the cDNA or gDNA that made up the material.

The V and J ends lost 4 bases and 6 bases respectively, with 7 bases between them. Germline V lookup: CDR1 SGHTA, CDR2 FQGNSA. This CDR3 spans 11 amino acids. Per the study methods: By means of reference gene primer amplification, nucleated cell counts were estimated. Assay used: immunoSEQ multiplex PCR; TCRdb lists only in-frame clones, some missing. That table supplies the V and J calls and clone size; D and trimming were determined from the DNA. This table has over 150,000 clones, approximately 88% appearing once. The sequence came from a woman aged 60-70 years with acute or convalescent COVID-19. Material: peripheral blood. This chain connects TRBV7-2 to TRBJ2-7; no firm D call. The CDR3 region has the DNA TGTGCCAGCAGCTCTCGTCTCGAGCAGTACTTC. It encodes CASSSRLEQYF.